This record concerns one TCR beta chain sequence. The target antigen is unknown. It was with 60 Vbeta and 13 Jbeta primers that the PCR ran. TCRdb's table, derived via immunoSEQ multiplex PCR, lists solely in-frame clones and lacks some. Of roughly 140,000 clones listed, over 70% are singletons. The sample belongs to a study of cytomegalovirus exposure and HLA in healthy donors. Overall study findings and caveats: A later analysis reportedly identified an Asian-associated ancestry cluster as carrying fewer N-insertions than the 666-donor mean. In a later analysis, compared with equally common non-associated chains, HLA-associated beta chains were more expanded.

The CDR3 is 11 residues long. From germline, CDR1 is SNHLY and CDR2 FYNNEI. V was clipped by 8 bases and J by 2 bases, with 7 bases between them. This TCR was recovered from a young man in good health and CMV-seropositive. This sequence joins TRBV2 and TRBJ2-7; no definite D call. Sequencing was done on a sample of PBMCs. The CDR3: CASGRTYEQYF. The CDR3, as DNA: TGTGCCAGCGGCCGAACCTACGAGCAGTACTTC.